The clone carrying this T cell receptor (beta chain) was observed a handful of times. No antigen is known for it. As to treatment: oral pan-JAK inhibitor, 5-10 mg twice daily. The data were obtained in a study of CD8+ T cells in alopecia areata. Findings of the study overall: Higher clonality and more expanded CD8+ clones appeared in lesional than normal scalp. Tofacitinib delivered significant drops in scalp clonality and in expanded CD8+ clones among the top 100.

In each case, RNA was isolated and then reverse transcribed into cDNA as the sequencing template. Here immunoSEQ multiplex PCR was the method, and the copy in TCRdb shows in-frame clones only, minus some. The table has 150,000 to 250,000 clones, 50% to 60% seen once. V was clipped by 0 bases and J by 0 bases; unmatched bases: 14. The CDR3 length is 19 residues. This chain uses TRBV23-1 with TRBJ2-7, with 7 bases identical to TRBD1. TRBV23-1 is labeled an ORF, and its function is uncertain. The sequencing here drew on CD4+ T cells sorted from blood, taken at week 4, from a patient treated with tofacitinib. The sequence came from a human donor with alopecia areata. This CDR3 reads CASSQSRVRTGALSYEQYF. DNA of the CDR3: TGCGCCAGCAGTCAATCGAGAGTCCGGACAGGCGCTCTCTCCTACGAGCAGTACTTC.